This TCR beta chain derives from a study of pediatric ulcerative colitis. The rectum was sampled with one to two pinch biopsies at colonoscopy. Profiled with immunoSEQ multiplex PCR; TCRdb holds only in-frame clones, not every one. This table has 20,000 to 30,000 clones, roughly 70% appearing once. Overall study results and limits: Rectal repertoires separated controls, mild-moderate and acute severe colitis.

About this clone: Its antigen is currently unknown.

This CDR3 contains 10 residues. Germline V CDR1 and CDR2: SQVTM, ANQGSEA. V lost 4 bases, J lost 3 bases, and 3 bases lay in between. The clonotype was recovered from a boy younger than 18 with severe ulcerative colitis. This rearrangement joins TRBV29-1 to TRBJ1-2; D gene ambiguous. Source material: gut tissue. The CDR3: CSVAHYGYTF. The CDR3 nucleotides read TGCAGCGTTGCCCACTATGGCTACACCTTC.